This passage covers 25 T cell receptor beta chains from one sample sequenced in a study of T cells in Graves' hyperthyroidism and ophthalmopathy. RNA transcripts gave rise to amplified TCR beta CDR3 regions. First-round RT-PCR targeting the TCR CDR3 was performed with the HTBI primer set. Each CDR3 protein is one row after TCRdb ran MiXCR on the multiplex PCR reads. There are roughly 160,000 distinct CDR3 sequences in the sample; 9.4% occur only once, and approximately 20% lies in the top ten. Sequencing used blood. These receptors came from a woman under 30 with Graves' hyperthyroidism that later progressed to Graves' ophthalmopathy.

The table lists this clonotype with many counts. The V call is TRBV29-1, the J call TRBJ1-6, with a weak D call TRBD1 (5 bases). The germline V and J ends were trimmed by 4 bases and 9 bases, with 13 bases remaining between them. CDR3 size: 13 residues. Germline CDR1 is SQVTM and CDR2 is ANQGSEA. The CDR3 DNA is TGCAGCGTTGGTGTCAGGGCGGGTTCACCCCTCCACTTT. Translating gives CSVGVRAGSPLHF.

In this sample, this clonotype turned up many times. The chain has TRBV5-1 and TRBJ1-1, with D possibly TRBD1 on 6 matching bases. Germline CDR1 and CDR2: SGHRS and YFSETQ. There are 15 residues in the CDR3. V lost 0 bases, J lost 4 bases, and 13 bases lay in between. Written as DNA, the CDR3 is TGCGCCAGCAGCTTGGAAGGGGGGCACGTCACTGAAGCTTTCTTT. Amino acid sequence: CASSLEGGHVTEAFF.

The rearrangement uses TRBV11-2 and TRBJ1-4; perhaps TRBD1 as D (6 bases). The V gene lost 3 bases and the J gene lost 7 bases, with 24 bases spanning the gap. The CDR3 has 18 amino acids. Per the germline V gene, CDR1 is SGHAT and CDR2 is FQNNGV. The CDR3: CASSFVGLRGRLSEKLFF. The CDR3 region has the DNA TGTGCCAGCAGCTTTGTTGGCCTCAGGGGCCGCTTGAGTGAAAAACTGTTTTTT.

This chain connects TRBV30 to TRBJ1-1; D gene uncertain. The CDR3 totals 12 residues. V lost 5 bases, J lost 1 base, and 8 bases lay in between. CDR1 is GTSNPN and CDR2 is SVGIG in the germline V gene (reference sequence). The CDR3 loop is CAWGPGNTEAFF. CDR3 nucleotide sequence: TGTGCCTGGGGCCCGGGGAACACTGAAGCTTTCTTT.

This clonotype has ten or more counts. The gene calls are TRBV29-1 and TRBJ2-7; D might be TRBD1 or TRBD2, each matching 5 bases. The CDR3 has 14 residues. Trimming took off 6 bases at V and 3 bases at J, with 18 bases between the two ends. Germline V CDR1 and CDR2: SQVTM, ANQGSEA. The CDR3 region is CSVSPGTQDYEQYF. DNA for the CDR3: TGCAGCGTCTCGCCGGGGACGCAGGACTACGAGCAGTACTTC.

This clonotype was recorded many times. The rearrangement joins TRBV7-8 to TRBJ2-5; D gene ambiguous. Germline-derived CDR1 and CDR2 are SGHVS and FQNEAQ. The CDR3 contains 13 residues. Trimming took off 0 bases at V and 2 bases at J, with 4 bases between the two ends. CDR3 coding DNA: TGTGCCAGCAGCTTAGCGACACAAGAGACCCAGTACTTC. Protein: CASSLATQETQYF. The whole variable domain, remainder taken from reference TRBV7-8 and TRBJ2-5, is GAGVSQSPRYKVAKRGQDVALRCDPISGHVSLFWYQQALGQGPEFLTYFQNEAQLDKSGLPSDRFFAERPEGSVSTLKIQRTQQEDSAVYLCASSLATQETQYFGPGTRLLVL.

The rearrangement links TRBV4-2 to TRBJ2-7; perhaps TRBD2 as D (6 bases). V was shortened by 0 bases and J by 5 bases, with 11 bases between the two germline ends. The germline V gene encodes CDR1 LGHNA and CDR2 YNFKEQ. This CDR3 comprises 14 residues. CDR3 protein: CASSQDAGSDEQYF. In nucleotides, the CDR3 is TGTGCCAGCAGCCAAGATGCGGGGAGCGACGAGCAGTACTTC.

This clonotype was counted ten times or more. The chain couples TRBV20-1 to TRBJ1-5; no firm D call. Germline assignment: CDR1 DFQATT and CDR2 SNEGSKA (reference sequence). CDR3 length: 13 amino acids. V lost 2 bases to trimming and J lost 2 bases, with 7 bases between them. In nucleotides, the CDR3 is TGCAGTGCTAGACCCCCGGGCAATCAGCCCCAGCATTTT. Its protein product is CSARPPGNQPQHF.

This clonotype has only a few counts. This sequence joins TRBV7-3 and TRBJ2-2; 10 nucleotides match TRBD2. The V segment lost 5 bases and the J segment 7 bases; nucleotides outside the gene matches: 7. CDR1 and CDR2 from the germline V gene are SGHTA and FQGTGA. The CDR3 sequence is 15 residues long. The CDR3 region is CASSPSGGAVGELFF. The CDR3 DNA reads as TGTGCCAGCAGCCCCAGCGGGGGGGCGGTCGGGGAGCTGTTTTTT. Looking up the rest from reference TRBV7-3 and TRBJ2-2 gives the full variable domain: GAGVSQTPSNKVTEKGKYVELRCDPISGHTALYWYRQSLGQGPEFLIYFQGTGAADDSGLPNDRFFAVRPEGSVSTLKIQRTERGDSAVYLCASSPSGGAVGELFFGEGSRLTVL.

This clonotype was seen at least ten times. The chain recombines TRBV28 with TRBJ2-3; D possibly corresponds to TRBD2 (6 bases). Trimming stripped 6 bases from V and 2 bases from J, with 21 bases between. Germline lookup yields CDR1 MDHEN and CDR2 SYDVKM. CDR3 length: 17 residues. Written as DNA, the CDR3 is TGTGCCAGCAGGCCGGAACTAGCCCTATATTACACAGATACGCAGTATTTT. Translating it yields CASRPELALYYTDTQYF.

This clonotype occurred many times. The chain joins TRBV12-3 or TRBV12-4 to TRBJ1-6; D possibly corresponds to TRBD1 (6 bases). The CDR3 extends over 15 amino acids. The V end lost 5 bases, the J end lost 3 bases, and 11 bases lay between the germline ends. In DNA form, the CDR3 reads TGTGCCAGCAGTCCCCAGGGACACTATAATTCACCCCTCCACTTT. This sequence encodes CASSPQGHYNSPLHF.

This clonotype was seen at least ten times. V and J are TRBV3-1 and TRBJ1-6; 7 positions agree with TRBD1. The CDR3 length is 16 residues. V shed 5 bases and J 7 bases; nucleotides not matched to a gene: 11. CDR1 and CDR2 (germline): LGHDT, YNNKEL (reference sequence). CDR3 DNA sequence: TGTGCCAGCAGCACGCGGACAGGACGGAACAATTCACCCCTCCACTTT. Its translation is CASSTRTGRNNSPLHF. Full variable domain (remainder filled in from reference TRBV3-1 and TRBJ1-6): DTAVSQTPKYLVTQMGNDKSIKCEQNLGHDTMYWYKQDSKKFLKIMFSYNNKELIINETVPNRFSPKSPDKAHLNLHINSLELGDSAVYFCASSTRTGRNNSPLHFGNGTRLTVT.

The chain has TRBV18 and TRBJ2-3; D is perhaps TRBD1 (5 bases). Between the trimmed V and J ends, which lost 3 bases and 1 base, there was a span of 14 bases. CDR1 and CDR2 from the germline V gene are KGHSH and LQKENI. The CDR3 runs to 16 residues. The CDR3 sequence: CASSPIIRGGTDTQYF. The CDR3 DNA is TGTGCCAGCTCACCCATTATTAGGGGTGGCACAGATACGCAGTATTTT.

This clonotype was seen at least ten times. The rearrangement joins TRBV7-9 to TRBJ1-2, with a possible D match to TRBD1 (5 bases). Germline assignment: CDR1 SEHNR and CDR2 FQNEAQ (reference sequence). This CDR3 region has 12 residues. V lost 7 bases, J lost 4 bases, and 10 bases lay in between. CDR3 sequence (DNA): TGTGCCAGCACCGTCGGGGCCTATGGCTACACCTTC. The encoded protein is CASTVGAYGYTF.

V and J are TRBV4-1 and TRBJ1-4, with TRBD1 identical over 7 bases. J gave up 1 base and V 4 bases, and 9 bases lay outside the gene matches. Germline CDR1 is MGHRA and CDR2 is YSYEKL. This CDR3 spans 17 amino acids. CDR3 loop: CASSPQGRGGTNEKLFF. The CDR3 nucleotides read TGCGCCAGCAGCCCTCAGGGCAGGGGGGGAACTAATGAAAAACTGTTTTTT.

Comment on this clonotype: This may be a read error: a much more frequent sequence differs by one nucleotide. This chain uses TRBV7-9 with TRBJ2-5, with 9 bases identical to TRBD2. V trimming: 4 bases; J trimming: 9 bases; junction bases outside the gene matches: 6. The CDR3 length is 13 residues. CDR1 and CDR2 (germline): SEHNR, FQNEAQ (reference sequence). The DNA for the CDR3 is TGTGCCAGCAGCTCCTCTAGCGGGGACGCCCAGTACTTC. Residues: CASSSSSGDAQYF.

Many counts were recorded for this clonotype. V gene TRBV30 combines with J gene TRBJ2-7; 7 bases match TRBD2. V trimming: 3 bases; J trimming: 7 bases; junction bases outside the gene matches: 3. Germline CDR1 reads GTSNPN; CDR2 reads SVGIG (reference sequence). This CDR3 comprises 11 residues. The CDR3 DNA reads as TGTGCCTGGAGACGGGGAGGGGAGCAGTACTTC. It translates to CAWRRGGEQYF.

This clonotype was seen ten or more times. J is TRBJ2-1 and V is TRBV14; 9 bases fit TRBD2. From germline, CDR1 is SGHDN and CDR2 FVKESK. CDR3 length: 17 residues. V was clipped by 1 base and J by 6 bases; unmatched bases: 10. Written as DNA, the CDR3 is TGTGCCAGCAGCCAAGCTAGCGGGACCCCCGGCATCAATGAGCAGTTCTTC. It encodes CASSQASGTPGINEQFF.

This clonotype was seen repeatedly, ten times or more. This chain uses TRBV6-1 with TRBJ2-7; D remains ambiguous. The CDR3 spans 14 residues. CDR1 MNHNS and CDR2 SASEGT come from the germline V gene. Trimming cost V 6 bases and J 3 bases, with 15 bases left between them. CDR3 sequence reads: CASRETTRHYEQYF. CDR3 DNA sequence: TGTGCCAGCAGAGAAACTACACGGCACTACGAGCAGTACTTC.

Only a few counts were recorded for this clonotype. The chain links TRBV9 to TRBJ2-2; D unclear. V dropped 5 bases and J dropped 8 bases, with 10 bases sitting between them. CDR1 and CDR2 (germline): SGDLS, YYNGEE. The CDR3 is 12 residues long. The chain's CDR3 is CASRDIVGELFF. CDR3 coding DNA: TGTGCCAGCAGGGATATAGTAGGGGAGCTGTTTTTT.

This clonotype has just a few counts. The CDR3 sequence: CASSEEPSGAQETQYF. The DNA of the CDR3 is TGCGCCAGCAGTGAGGAGCCTAGCGGGGCCCAAGAGACCCAGTACTTC. This rearrangement joins TRBV10-1 to TRBJ2-5; 9 nucleotides line up with TRBD2. The CDR3 length is 16 residues. The germline CDR1 and CDR2 sequences are WNHNN and SYGVQD (reference sequence). J gave up 1 base and V 2 bases, and 5 bases lay outside the gene matches.

This clonotype was seen many times. An end of the junction does not agree with germline; a read error may underlie this. The rearrangement uses TRBV20-1 and TRBJ2-1, with TRBD2 identical over 12 bases. CDR3 length: 15 amino acids. CDR1 and CDR2 (germline): DFQATT, SNEGSKA (reference sequence). The CDR3 region is CSASGLAGSSNEQFF. CDR3 nucleotides: TGCAGTGCCTCGGGACTAGCGGGCTCCTCCAATGAGCAGTTCTTC.

This clonotype was counted ten times or more. This chain connects TRBV19 to TRBJ1-2; D not certain. The germline V gene encodes CDR1 LNHDA and CDR2 SQIVND (reference sequence). The CDR3 sequence is 14 residues long. The V end lost 6 bases, the J end lost 3 bases, and 14 bases lay between the germline ends. For the CDR3, the DNA is TGTGCCAGTAGAATACCAGACCGGGACTATGGCTACACCTTC. This translates into CASRIPDRDYGYTF.

This clonotype was counted ten times or more. The genes are TRBV30 and TRBJ1-5; D might be TRBD1 (6 bases). The ends were cut back, 1 base at V and 5 bases at J, with 9 bases in the middle. Germline V gives CDR1 GTSNPN, CDR2 SVGIG (reference sequence). The CDR3 is 13 residues long. The CDR3 region is CAWSGEGDQPQHF. The CDR3 nucleotides read TGTGCCTGGAGTGGAGAGGGGGATCAGCCCCAGCATTTT.

The table lists this clonotype with many counts. CDR3 loop: CASSGRGNRTGYGYTF. CDR3 in DNA: TGTGCCAGCAGTGGAAGGGGGAATAGGACAGGGTATGGCTACACCTTC. V gene TRBV2 combines with J gene TRBJ1-2, with TRBD1 identical over 8 bases. The trim removed 4 bases at V and 5 bases at J, leaving 12 bases unmatched. Germline values: CDR1 SNHLY, CDR2 FYNNEI. This CDR3 has 16 amino acids.